This TCR beta chain was identified during a study of brain metastases from non-small cell lung cancer (dated by TCRdb to about 2019). Broadly, across the study: In non-small-cell lung cancer patients, the researchers characterized the immune microenvironment of brain metastases and primary tumors that had been resected as matched pairs. The research as a whole found: T-cell clones were apparently expanded in 60% to 80% of brain metastases relative to the matched primary tumors. Paired brain metastases and primary tumors largely shared TCR repertoires, although T-cell densities in the metastases were sparse. T-cell infiltration was lower in brain metastases than in primary tumors (P < 0.001).

The cohort comprised approximately 40 patients with surgically resected non-small-cell lung cancer who had both primary tumor and brain metastasis specimens. Archival formalin-fixed, paraffin-embedded tissues were used as the tumor specimens. As regards this clone: Its specific antigen is unknown. No much larger clonotype is one base removed from it; base qualities were not supplied.

Receptor amplification or capture employed the immunoSEQ multiplex PCR assay. T-cell receptor beta chain repertoire sequencing was performed alongside a 770-gene immune expression panel. Drawn from immuneACCESS, this table holds only the in-frame rearrangements with V and J called that TCRdb kept. Clones are partly lost; checked studies trace under half to an unresolved V gene and leave the rest unexplained. A total of thousands of clones appear in this sample, 86% of them only once. Under 8% of the sample is in the top ten clones. This clonotype originated in a donor aged 40 or over with non-small cell lung cancer. Sequences were obtained from primary lung tumor tissue. The sample's cell subset or site label, decoded: primary lung tumor paired with brain metastasis.

The CDR3 corresponds to CASSDREDQPQHF. At the DNA level, the sequence is TGTGCCAGCAGCGACAGGGAAGATCAGCCCCAGCATTTT. The sequence joins TRBV6-5 to TRBJ1-5, and 7 junction bases match TRBD1. The CDR3 runs 13 residues from the cysteine to the phenylalanine. Just the 39-base CDR3 DNA is kept, in frame starting at base 1. Relative to germline, V is missing 6 bases and J is missing 5 bases, with 4 bases of the junction outside any gene match. Reading the germline V gene gives CDR1 MNHEY and CDR2 SVGAGI.